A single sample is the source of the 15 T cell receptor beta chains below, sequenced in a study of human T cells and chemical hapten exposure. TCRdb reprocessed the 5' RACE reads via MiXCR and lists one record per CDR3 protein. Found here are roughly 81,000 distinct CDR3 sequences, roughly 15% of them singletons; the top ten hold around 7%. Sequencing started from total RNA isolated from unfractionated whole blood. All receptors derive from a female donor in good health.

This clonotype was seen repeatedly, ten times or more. The CDR3 spells CASSFRVNTEAFF. The DNA for the CDR3 is TGTGCCAGCAGTTTCAGAGTGAACACTGAAGCTTTCTTT. J is TRBJ1-1 and V is TRBV28; D unclear. CDR1 and CDR2 (germline): MDHEN, SYDVKM. V was clipped by 3 bases and J by 0 bases, with 5 bases between them. The CDR3 spans 13 residues.

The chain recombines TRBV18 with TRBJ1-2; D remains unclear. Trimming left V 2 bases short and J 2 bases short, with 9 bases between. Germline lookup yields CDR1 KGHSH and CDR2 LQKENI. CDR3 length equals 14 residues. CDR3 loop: CASSPDSENYGYTF. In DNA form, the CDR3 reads TGTGCCAGCTCACCAGATAGTGAAAACTATGGCTACACCTTC.

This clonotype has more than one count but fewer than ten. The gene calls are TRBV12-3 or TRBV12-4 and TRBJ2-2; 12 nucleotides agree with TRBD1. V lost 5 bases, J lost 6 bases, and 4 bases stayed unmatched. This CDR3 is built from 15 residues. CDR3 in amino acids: CASSRDRGRSGELFF. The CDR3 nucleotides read TGTGCCAGCAGTCGGGACAGGGGGCGATCCGGGGAGCTGTTTTTT.

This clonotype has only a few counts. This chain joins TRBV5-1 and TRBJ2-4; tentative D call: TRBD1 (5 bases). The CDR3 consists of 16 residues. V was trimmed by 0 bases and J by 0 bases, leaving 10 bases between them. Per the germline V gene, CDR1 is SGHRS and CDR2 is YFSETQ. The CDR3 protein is CASSLGQTLAKNIQYF. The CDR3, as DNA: TGCGCCAGCAGCTTGGGACAGACTCTAGCCAAAAACATTCAGTACTTC.

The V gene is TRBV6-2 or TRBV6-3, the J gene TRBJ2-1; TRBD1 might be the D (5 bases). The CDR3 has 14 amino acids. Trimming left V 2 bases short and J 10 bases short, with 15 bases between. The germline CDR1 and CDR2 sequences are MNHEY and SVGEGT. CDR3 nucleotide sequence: TGTGCCAGCAGTTACGGTAGGGGCGGCGTCGAGCAGTTCTTC. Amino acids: CASSYGRGGVEQFF.

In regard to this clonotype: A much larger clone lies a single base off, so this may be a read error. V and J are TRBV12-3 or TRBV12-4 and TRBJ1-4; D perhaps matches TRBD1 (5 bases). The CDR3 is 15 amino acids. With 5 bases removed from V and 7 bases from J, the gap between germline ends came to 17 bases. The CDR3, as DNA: TGTGCCAGCAGTGGGGGTCCGGGGTCTTGTGAAAAACTGTTTTTT. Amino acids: CASSGGPGSCEKLFF.

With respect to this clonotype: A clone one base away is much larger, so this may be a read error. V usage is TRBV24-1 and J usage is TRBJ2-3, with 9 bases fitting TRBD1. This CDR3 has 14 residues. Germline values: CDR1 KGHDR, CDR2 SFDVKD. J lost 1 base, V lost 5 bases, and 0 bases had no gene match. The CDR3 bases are TGTGCCACCAGTGGGACAGGGGGCACAGATACGCAGTATTTT. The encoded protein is CATSGTGGTDTQYF.

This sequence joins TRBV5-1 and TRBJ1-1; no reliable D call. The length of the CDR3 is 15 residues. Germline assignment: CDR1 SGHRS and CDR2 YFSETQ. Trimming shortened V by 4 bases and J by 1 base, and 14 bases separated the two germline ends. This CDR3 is CASSVDGQPNTEAFF. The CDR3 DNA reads TGCGCCAGCAGCGTGGACGGGCAGCCGAACACTGAAGCTTTCTTT.

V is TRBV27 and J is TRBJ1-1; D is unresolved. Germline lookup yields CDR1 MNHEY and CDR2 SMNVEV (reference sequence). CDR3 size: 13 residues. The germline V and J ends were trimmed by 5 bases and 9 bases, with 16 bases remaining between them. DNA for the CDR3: TGTGCCAGCAGTCCCCGCGGGGTGGAGAAAGCTTTCTTT. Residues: CASSPRGVEKAFF.

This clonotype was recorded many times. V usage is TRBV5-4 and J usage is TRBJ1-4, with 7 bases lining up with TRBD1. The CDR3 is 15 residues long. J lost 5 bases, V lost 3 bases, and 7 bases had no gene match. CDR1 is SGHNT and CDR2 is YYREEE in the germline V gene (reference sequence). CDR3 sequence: CASSSDREQNEKLFF. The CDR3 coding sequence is TGTGCCAGCAGCTCCGACAGGGAGCAAAATGAAAAACTGTTTTTT.

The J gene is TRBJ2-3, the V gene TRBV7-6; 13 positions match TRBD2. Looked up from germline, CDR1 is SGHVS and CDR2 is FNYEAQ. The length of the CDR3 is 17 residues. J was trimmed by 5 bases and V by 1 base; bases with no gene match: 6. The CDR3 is CASSLELAGGPGDTQYF. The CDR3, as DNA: TGTGCCAGCAGCTTAGAACTAGCGGGGGGGCCGGGAGATACGCAGTATTTT.

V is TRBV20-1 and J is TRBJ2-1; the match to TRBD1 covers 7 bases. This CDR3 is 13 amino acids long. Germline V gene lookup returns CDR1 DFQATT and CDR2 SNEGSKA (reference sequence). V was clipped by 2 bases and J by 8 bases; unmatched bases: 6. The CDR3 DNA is TGCAGTGCTAGAAGGAGACAGGGCGATGAGCAGTTCTTC. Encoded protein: CSARRRQGDEQFF.

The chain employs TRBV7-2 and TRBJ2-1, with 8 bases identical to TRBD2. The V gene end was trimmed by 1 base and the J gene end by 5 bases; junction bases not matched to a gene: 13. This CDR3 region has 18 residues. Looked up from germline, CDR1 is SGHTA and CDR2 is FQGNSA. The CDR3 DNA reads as TGTGCCAGCAGCTTAGTCGGTAGCGGGGCCCTCAATCACAATGAGCAGTTCTTC. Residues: CASSLVGSGALNHNEQFF.

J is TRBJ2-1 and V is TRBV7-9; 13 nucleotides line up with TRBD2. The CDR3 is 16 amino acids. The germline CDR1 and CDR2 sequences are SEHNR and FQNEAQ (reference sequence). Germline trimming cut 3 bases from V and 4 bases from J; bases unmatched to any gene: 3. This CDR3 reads CASSLGLAGRYNEQFF. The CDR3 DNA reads TGTGCCAGCAGCTTGGGACTAGCGGGACGATACAATGAGCAGTTCTTC.

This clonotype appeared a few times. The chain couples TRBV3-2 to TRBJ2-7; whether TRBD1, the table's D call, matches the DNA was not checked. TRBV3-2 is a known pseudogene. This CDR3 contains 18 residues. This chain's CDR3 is CASSQGITGQKSSYEQYF. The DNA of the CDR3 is TGTGCCAGCAGCCAAGGAATAACCGGACAGAAAAGCTCCTACGAGCAGTACTTC.